The present entry profiles one T cell receptor beta chain with its context. What it binds is not known. TCRB transcripts that were expressed got sequenced, as all of the isolated RNA had been reverse transcribed. Sequencing was performed with immunoSEQ multiplex PCR; in TCRdb, only in-frame clones are kept and a portion is missing. Of almost 350,000 clones listed, 20% are singletons. The length of the CDR3 is 12 residues. Germline CDR1 LNHDA, CDR2 SQIVND (reference sequence). Germline trimming cut 5 bases from V and 5 bases from J; bases unmatched to any gene: 0. This sample was taken from a study of beta chain features in type 1 diabetes. Study-wide findings and caveats: Naive, central memory and Treg TCRB repertoires seemed to resemble each other more closely in patients than they did in healthy donors.

The sequence derives from a woman aged 18-35 years in good health. What was sequenced was naive CD4+ T cells from blood. This chain connects TRBV19 to TRBJ2-1; 7 positions match TRBD2. CDR3 loop: CASSGLDNEQFF. In DNA form, the CDR3 reads TGTGCCAGTAGTGGACTAGACAATGAGCAGTTCTTC.